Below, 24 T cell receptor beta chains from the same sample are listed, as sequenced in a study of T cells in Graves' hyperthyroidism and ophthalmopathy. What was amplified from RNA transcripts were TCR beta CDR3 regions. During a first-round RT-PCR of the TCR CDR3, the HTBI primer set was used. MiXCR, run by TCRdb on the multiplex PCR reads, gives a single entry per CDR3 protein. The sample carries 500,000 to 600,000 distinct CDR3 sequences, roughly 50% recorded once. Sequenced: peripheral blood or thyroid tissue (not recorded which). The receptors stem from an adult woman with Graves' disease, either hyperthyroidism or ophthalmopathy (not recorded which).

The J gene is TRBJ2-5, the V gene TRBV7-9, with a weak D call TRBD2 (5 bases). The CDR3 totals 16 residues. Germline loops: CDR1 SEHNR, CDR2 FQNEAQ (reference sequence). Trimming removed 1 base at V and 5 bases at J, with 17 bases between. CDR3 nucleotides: TGTGCCAGCAGCTTAGAGGCCTTCTGGCGGGCCGAGACCCAGTACTTC. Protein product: CASSLEAFWRAETQYF.

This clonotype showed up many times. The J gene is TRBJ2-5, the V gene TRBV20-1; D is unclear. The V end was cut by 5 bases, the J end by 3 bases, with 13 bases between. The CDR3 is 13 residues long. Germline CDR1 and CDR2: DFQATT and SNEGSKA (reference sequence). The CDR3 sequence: CSAPGPWEETQYF. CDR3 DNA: TGCAGTGCTCCCGGTCCTTGGGAAGAGACCCAGTACTTC.

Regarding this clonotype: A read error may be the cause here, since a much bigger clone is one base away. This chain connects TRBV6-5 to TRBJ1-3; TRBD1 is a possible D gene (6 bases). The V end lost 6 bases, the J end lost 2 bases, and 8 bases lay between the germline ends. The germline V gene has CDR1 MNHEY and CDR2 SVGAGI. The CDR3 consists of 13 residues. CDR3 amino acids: CASRRTAGNTIYF. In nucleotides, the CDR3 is TGTGCCAGCAGGCGGACAGCTGGAAACACCATATATTTT.

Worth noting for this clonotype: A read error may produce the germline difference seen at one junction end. In DNA, the CDR3 is TGCGCCAGCAAACCGGGACAGGGTGGCGGCTACACCTTC. This gives the protein CASKPGQGGGYTF. The rearrangement links TRBV6-6 to TRBJ1-2, with 9 bases identical to TRBD1. There are 13 residues in the CDR3. Germline V CDR1 and CDR2: MNHNY, SVGAGI (reference sequence).

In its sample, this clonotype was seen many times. CDR3 sequence: CATSRDSQPQHF. CDR3 bases: TGTGCCACCAGCAGAGATTCCCAGCCCCAGCATTTT. This chain uses TRBV15 with TRBJ1-5; D unresolved. There are 12 residues in the CDR3. Trimming shortened V by 0 bases and J by 7 bases, and 4 bases separated the two germline ends. Germline CDR1 and CDR2: LNHNV and YYDKDF (reference sequence).

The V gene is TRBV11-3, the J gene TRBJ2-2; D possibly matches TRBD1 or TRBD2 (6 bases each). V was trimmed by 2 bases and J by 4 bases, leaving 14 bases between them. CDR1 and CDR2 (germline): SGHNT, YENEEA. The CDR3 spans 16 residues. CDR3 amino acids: CASSLIGGRVTGELFF. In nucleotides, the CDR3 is TGTGCCAGCAGCTTAATCGGGGGCAGGGTCACCGGGGAGCTGTTTTTT.

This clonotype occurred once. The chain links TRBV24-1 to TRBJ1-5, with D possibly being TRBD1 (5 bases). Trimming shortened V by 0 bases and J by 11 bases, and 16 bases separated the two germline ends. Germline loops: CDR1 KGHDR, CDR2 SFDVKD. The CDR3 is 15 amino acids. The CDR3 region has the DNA TGTGCCACCAGTGATTTGGTCCGGGGCGCCAAGTCCCAGCATTTT. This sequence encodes CATSDLVRGAKSQHF.

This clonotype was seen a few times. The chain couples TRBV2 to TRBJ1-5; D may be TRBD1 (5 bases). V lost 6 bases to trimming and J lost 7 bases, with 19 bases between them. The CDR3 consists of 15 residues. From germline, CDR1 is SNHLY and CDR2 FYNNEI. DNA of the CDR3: TGTGCCAGCAGCCCGTCGCGAGGGCGGGGGCAGCCCCAGCATTTT. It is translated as CASSPSRGRGQPQHF.

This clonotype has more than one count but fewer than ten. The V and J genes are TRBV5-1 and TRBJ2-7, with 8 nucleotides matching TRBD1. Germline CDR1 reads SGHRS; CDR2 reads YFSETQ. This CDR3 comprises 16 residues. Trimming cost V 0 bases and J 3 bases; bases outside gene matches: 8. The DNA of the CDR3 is TGCGCCAGCAGCTTGGACAGGGGGTCGCCCTTCTACGAGCAGTACTTC. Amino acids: CASSLDRGSPFYEQYF.

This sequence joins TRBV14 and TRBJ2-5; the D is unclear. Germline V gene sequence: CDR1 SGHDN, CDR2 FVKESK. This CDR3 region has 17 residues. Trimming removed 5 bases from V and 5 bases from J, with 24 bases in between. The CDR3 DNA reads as TGTGCCAGCAGCTCATTTCGCAGGAATGGTCCTCGGGAGACCCAGTACTTC. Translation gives CASSSFRRNGPRETQYF.

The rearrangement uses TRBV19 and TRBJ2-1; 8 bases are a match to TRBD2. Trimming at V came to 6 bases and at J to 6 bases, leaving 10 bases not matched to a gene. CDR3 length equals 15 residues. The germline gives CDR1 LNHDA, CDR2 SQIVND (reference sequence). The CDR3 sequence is CASRTTAGGPNEQFF. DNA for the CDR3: TGTGCCAGTAGGACGACGGCGGGAGGCCCCAATGAGCAGTTCTTC.

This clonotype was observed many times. The CDR3 nucleotides are TGTGCCAGCAGTGATGGTGCTGGCGGGTTATACGAGCAGTACTTC. Translating gives CASSDGAGGLYEQYF. This chain uses TRBV6-1 with TRBJ2-7, with D possibly TRBD2 on 5 matching bases. The CDR3 has 15 residues. V was pared by 3 bases and J by 4 bases, with 16 bases between. Germline CDR1 reads MNHNS; CDR2 reads SASEGT.

The CDR3 here is CARERQVPQETQYF. CDR3 in DNA: TGTGCCAGAGAAAGGCAGGTCCCCCAAGAGACCCAGTACTTC. This sequence joins TRBV28 and TRBJ2-5; no firm D call. From germline, CDR1 is MDHEN and CDR2 SYDVKM. Trimming removed 9 bases at V and 1 base at J, with 15 bases between. The CDR3 spans 14 residues.

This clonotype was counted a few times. The CDR3 sequence: CASSPPAYGYTF. The CDR3 DNA sequence: TGTGCCAGCAGCCCACCTGCCTATGGCTACACCTTC. V usage is TRBV7-9 and J usage is TRBJ1-2, with no clear D. V shed 5 bases and J shed 4 bases, with 8 bases lying between them. The germline V gene has CDR1 SEHNR and CDR2 FQNEAQ (reference sequence). CDR3 length equals 12 residues.

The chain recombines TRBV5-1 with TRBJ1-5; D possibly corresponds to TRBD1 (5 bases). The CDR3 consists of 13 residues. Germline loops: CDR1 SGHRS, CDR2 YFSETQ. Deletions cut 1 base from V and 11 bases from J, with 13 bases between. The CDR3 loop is CASSLSWDSAQHF. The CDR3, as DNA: TGCGCCAGCAGCTTGTCCTGGGACTCGGCCCAGCATTTT.

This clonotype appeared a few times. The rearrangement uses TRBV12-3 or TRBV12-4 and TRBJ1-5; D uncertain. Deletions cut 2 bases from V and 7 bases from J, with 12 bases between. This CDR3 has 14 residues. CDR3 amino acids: CASSLRVRLQPQHF. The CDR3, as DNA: TGTGCCAGCAGTTTACGCGTTCGCCTACAGCCCCAGCATTTT.

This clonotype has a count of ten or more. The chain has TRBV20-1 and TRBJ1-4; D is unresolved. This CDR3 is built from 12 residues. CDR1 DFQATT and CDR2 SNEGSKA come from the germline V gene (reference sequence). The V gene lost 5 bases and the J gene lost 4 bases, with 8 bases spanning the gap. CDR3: CSARRINEKLFF. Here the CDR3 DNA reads TGCAGTGCTCGACGGATTAATGAAAAACTGTTTTTT.

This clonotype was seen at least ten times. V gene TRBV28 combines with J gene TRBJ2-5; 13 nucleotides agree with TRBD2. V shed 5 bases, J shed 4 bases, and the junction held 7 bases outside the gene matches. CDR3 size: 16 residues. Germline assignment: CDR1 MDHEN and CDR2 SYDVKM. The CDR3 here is CASSRGLAGVVETQYF. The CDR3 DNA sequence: TGTGCCAGCAGTCGCGGACTAGCGGGAGTCGTAGAGACCCAGTACTTC.

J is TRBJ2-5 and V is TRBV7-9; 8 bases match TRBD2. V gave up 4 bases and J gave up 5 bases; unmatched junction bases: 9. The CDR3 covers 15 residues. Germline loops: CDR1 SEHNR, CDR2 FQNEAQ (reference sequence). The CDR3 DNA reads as TGTGCCAGCAGCTCCCCTAGCGGGTACTACGAGACCCAGTACTTC. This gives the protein CASSSPSGYYETQYF.

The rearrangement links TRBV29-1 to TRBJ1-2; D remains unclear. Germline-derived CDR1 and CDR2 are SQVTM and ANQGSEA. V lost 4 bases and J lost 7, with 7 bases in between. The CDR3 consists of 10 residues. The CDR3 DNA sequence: TGCAGCGTTGCGGCCGGTGGCTACACCTTC. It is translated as CSVAAGGYTF.

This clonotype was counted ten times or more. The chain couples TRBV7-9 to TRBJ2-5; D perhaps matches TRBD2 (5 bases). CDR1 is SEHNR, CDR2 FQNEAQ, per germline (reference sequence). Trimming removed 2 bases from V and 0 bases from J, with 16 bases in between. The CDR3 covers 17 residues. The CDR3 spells CASSLKVSGRYQETQYF. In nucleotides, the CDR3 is TGTGCCAGCAGCTTAAAGGTCAGCGGAAGGTACCAAGAGACCCAGTACTTC.

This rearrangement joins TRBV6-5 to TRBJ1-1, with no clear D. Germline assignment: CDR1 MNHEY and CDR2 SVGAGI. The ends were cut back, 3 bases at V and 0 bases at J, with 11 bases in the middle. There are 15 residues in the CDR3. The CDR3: CASSYIREMNTEAFF. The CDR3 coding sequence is TGTGCCAGCAGTTATATCAGAGAAATGAACACTGAAGCTTTCTTT.

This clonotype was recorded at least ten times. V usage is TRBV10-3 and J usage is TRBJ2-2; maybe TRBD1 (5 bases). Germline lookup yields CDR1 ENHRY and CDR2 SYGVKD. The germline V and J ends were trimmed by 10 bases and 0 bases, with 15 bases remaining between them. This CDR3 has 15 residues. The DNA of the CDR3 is TGTGCCACCTTTAAGGGGAACGCGAACACCGGGGAGCTGTTTTTT. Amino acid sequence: CATFKGNANTGELFF.

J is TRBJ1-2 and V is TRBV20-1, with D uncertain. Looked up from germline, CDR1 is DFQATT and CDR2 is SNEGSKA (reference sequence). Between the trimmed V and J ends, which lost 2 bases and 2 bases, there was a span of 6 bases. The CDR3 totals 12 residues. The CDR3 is CSARRENYGYTF. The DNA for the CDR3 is TGCAGTGCTAGAAGGGAAAACTATGGCTACACCTTC.